Below, 7 T cell receptor beta chains from the same sample are listed, as sequenced in a study of CD8+ T cells in alopecia areata. The sequencing template was cDNA reverse transcribed from extracted RNA. Generated by immunoSEQ multiplex PCR, the TCRdb table keeps only in-frame clones and is missing some. Of about 30,000 clones listed, about two thirds were seen once; the top ten hold under 20%. What was sequenced was NKG2D-high CD8+ T cells sorted from blood. These receptors were obtained from a human donor with alopecia areata.

The chain joins TRBV5-1 to TRBJ2-5; D is unresolved. The germline V gene has CDR1 SGHRS and CDR2 YFSETQ. Trimming shortened V by 0 bases and J by 2 bases, and 8 bases separated the two germline ends. The CDR3 loop spans 14 amino acids. CDR3 sequence: CASSLAWQQETQYF. CDR3 DNA sequence: TGCGCCAGCAGCTTGGCATGGCAGCAAGAGACCCAGTACTTC.

This chain links TRBV2 with TRBJ2-1; 11 nucleotides align to TRBD1. Germline CDR1 SNHLY, CDR2 FYNNEI. Trimming removed 0 bases from V and 7 bases from J; junction bases left unmatched: 2. The CDR3 length is 15 residues. Here the CDR3 DNA reads TGTGCCAGCAGTGAAGCGAGGGACAGGGGGAATGAGCAGTTCTTC. Its protein is CASSEARDRGNEQFF.

The rearrangement joins TRBV28 to TRBJ2-7, with TRBD2 matching over 9 bases. V lost 5 bases, J lost 2 bases, and 10 bases stayed unmatched. Germline loops: CDR1 MDHEN, CDR2 SYDVKM. CDR3 size: 16 residues. For the CDR3, the DNA is TGTGCCAGCAGTCCCCCCCTAGCGGGGAAAACCTACGAGCAGTACTTC. Translated, it gives CASSPPLAGKTYEQYF.

By frequency in the sample, this clone is medium-sized (0.01 to 0.1%). The J gene is TRBJ1-5, the V gene TRBV6-1; 8 bases align to TRBD1. V was pared by 1 base and J by 9 bases, with 5 bases of the junction left unmatched. The CDR3 length is 14 residues. Germline V lookup: CDR1 MNHNS, CDR2 SASEGT. In DNA form, the CDR3 reads TGTGCCAGCAGTGAAGGGACAGGGATGCGGCCCCAGCATTTT. Translation gives CASSEGTGMRPQHF.

The chain combines TRBV5-5 with TRBJ2-5; 15 bases align to TRBD2. This CDR3 spans 17 amino acids. Looked up from germline, CDR1 is SGHKS and CDR2 is YYEKEE (reference sequence). V was pared by 2 bases and J by 5 bases, with 7 bases of the junction left unmatched. The CDR3 DNA sequence: TGTGCCAGCAGCTTCGGACTAGCGGGGGGGCTAACGGAGACCCAGTACTTC. It codes for CASSFGLAGGLTETQYF.

The gene calls are TRBV4-3 and TRBJ2-3; 14 bases match TRBD2. V lost 3 bases, J lost 0 bases, and 5 bases stayed unmatched. CDR3 length equals 18 residues. CDR1 and CDR2 (germline): LGHNA, YSLEER. CDR3 nucleotide sequence: TGCGCCAGCAGCCACGGGACTAGCGGGGGTGTTAGCACAGATACGCAGTATTTT. Translation: CASSHGTSGGVSTDTQYF.

The chain joins TRBV4-1 to TRBJ2-7; D might be TRBD1 (6 bases). This CDR3 contains 16 residues. Deletions cut 1 base from V and 3 bases from J, with 16 bases between. The germline V gene has CDR1 MGHRA and CDR2 YSYEKL. The CDR3 nucleotides read TGCGCCAGCAGCCAAGTAATCGGACAGCGAATCTACGAGCAGTACTTC. Translating it yields CASSQVIGQRIYEQYF.